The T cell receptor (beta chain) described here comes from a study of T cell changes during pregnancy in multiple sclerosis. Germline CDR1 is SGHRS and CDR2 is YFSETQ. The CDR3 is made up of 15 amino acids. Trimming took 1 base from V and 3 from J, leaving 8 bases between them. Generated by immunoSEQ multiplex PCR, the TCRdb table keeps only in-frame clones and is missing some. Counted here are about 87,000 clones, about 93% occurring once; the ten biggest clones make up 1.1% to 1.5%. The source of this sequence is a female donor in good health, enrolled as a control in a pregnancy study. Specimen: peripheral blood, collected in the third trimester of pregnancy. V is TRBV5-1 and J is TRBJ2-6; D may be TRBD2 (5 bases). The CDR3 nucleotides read TGCGCCAGCAGCTTGAGAGCGGTTGGGGCCAACGTCCTGACTTTC. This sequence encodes CASSLRAVGANVLTF.